This entry describes one T cell receptor (beta chain). These data come from a study of blood T cell repertoires in COVID-19. Study overall: In each case, the material was cDNA or gDNA derived from T cells, B-cell-depleted T cells, or PBMCs.

This table comes from immunoSEQ multiplex PCR, and its TCRdb copy is limited to in-frame clones, with some not included. Found here are 140,000 or so clones, 80% to 85% of them singletons; the top ten hold roughly 3.9%. CDR1 and CDR2 (germline): MNHEY, SMNVEV (reference sequence). V lost 4 bases and J lost 1, with 16 bases in between. This CDR3 has 16 residues. Sequencing used peripheral blood. This receptor was identified in a woman of 80 years or more with acute or convalescent COVID-19. The chain links TRBV27 to TRBJ1-1; no clear D. The CDR3 loop reads CASSSPTRSSNTEAFF. The CDR3 DNA sequence: TGTGCCAGCAGTTCGCCTACCAGGTCGTCGAACACTGAAGCTTTCTTT.